This TCR beta chain was identified during a study of shared clonotypes between healthy human individuals. The CDR3 runs 13 residues. The germline V gene encodes CDR1 SGHRS and CDR2 YFSETQ. V trimming: 4 bases; J trimming: 8 bases; junction bases outside the gene matches: 5. Assay runs were performed at deep level. Libraries were prepared by immunoSEQ multiplex PCR; TCRdb keeps only in-frame clonotypes and omits some of them. The table lists 2.5 million or so clones, more than 90% of them singletons. Nashville, Tennessee was home to all donors, each a Caucasian adult. What was sequenced was naive CD4+ T cells sorted from blood. Subset noted: CD45RA+ positively selected. The sequence derives from a man aged 18 to 30 in good health. This chain links TRBV5-1 with TRBJ2-1, with 8 bases identical to TRBD2. CDR3 amino acids: CASSHGLADEQFF. In DNA, the CDR3 is TGCGCCAGCAGCCACGGACTAGCCGATGAGCAGTTCTTC. Looking up the rest from reference TRBV5-1 and TRBJ2-1 gives the full variable domain: KAGVTQTPRYLIKTRGQQVTLSCSPISGHRSVSWYQQTPGQGLQFLFEYFSETQRNKGNFPGRFSGRQFSNSRSEMNVSTLELGDSALYLCASSHGLADEQFFGPGTRLTVL.